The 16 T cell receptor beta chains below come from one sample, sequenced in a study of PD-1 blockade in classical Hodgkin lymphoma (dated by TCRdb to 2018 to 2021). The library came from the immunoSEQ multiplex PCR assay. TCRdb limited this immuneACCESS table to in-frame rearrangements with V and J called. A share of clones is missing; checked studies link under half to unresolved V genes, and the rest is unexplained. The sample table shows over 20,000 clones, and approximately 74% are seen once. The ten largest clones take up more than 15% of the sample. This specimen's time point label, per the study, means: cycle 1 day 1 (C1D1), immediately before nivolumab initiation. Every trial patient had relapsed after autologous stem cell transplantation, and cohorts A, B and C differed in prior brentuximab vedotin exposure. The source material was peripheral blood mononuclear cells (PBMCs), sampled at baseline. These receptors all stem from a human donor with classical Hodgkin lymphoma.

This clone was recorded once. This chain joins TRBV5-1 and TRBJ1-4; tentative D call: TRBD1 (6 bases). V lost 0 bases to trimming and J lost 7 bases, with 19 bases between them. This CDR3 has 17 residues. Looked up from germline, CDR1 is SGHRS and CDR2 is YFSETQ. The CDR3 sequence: CASSLGGGARSSEKLFF. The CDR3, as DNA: TGCGCCAGCAGCTTGGGTGGGGGCGCGAGATCTAGTGAAAAACTGTTTTTT. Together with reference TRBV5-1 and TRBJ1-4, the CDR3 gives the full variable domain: KAGVTQTPRYLIKTRGQQVTLSCSPISGHRSVSWYQQTPGQGLQFLFEYFSETQRNKGNFPGRFSGRQFSNSRSEMNVSTLELGDSALYLCASSLGGGARSSEKLFFGSGTQLSVL.

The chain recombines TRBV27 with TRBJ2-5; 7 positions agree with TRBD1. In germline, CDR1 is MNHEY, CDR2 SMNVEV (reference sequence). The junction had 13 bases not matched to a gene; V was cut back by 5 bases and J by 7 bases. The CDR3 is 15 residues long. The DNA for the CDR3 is TGTGCCAGCAGTCCCCAGACAGGGACGAAGGGGACCCAGTACTTC. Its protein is CASSPQTGTKGTQYF.

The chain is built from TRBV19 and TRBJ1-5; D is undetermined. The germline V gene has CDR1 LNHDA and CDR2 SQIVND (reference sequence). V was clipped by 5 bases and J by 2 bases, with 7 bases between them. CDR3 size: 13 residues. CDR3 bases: TGTGCCAGTAGTTTTCTGGGCAATCAGCCCCAGCATTTT. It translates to CASSFLGNQPQHF.

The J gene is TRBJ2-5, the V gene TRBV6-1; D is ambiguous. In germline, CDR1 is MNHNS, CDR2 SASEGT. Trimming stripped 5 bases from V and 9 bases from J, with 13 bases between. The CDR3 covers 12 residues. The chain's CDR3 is CASSSPLGAQYF. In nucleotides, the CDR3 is TGTGCCAGCAGTTCACCCCTGGGTGCCCAGTACTTC.

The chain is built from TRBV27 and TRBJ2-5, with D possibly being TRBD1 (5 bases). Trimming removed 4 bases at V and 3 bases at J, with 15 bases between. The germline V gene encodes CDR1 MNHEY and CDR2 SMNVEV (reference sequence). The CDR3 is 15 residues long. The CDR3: CASSSPGFPKETQYF. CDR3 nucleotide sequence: TGTGCCAGCAGTTCCCCAGGGTTCCCAAAAGAGACCCAGTACTTC.

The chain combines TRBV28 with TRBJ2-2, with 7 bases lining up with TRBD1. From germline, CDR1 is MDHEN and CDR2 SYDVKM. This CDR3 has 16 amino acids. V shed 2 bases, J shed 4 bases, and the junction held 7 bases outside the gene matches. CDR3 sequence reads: CASSLTDRSVTGELFF. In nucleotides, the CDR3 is TGTGCCAGCAGTTTAACGGACAGGTCGGTCACCGGGGAGCTGTTTTTT.

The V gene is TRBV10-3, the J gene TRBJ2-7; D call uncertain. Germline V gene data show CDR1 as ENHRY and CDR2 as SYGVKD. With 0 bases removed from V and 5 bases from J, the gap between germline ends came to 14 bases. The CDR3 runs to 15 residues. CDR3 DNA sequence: TGTGCCATCAGTGAGTCGAGATCACAAGTCAACGAGCAGTACTTC. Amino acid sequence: CAISESRSQVNEQYF.

CDR3 in DNA: TGTGCCAGTAACCCGACAGGGGTCGCCGGGGAGCTGTTTTTT. This sequence encodes CASNPTGVAGELFF. The V call is TRBV19, the J call TRBJ2-2, with 8 bases matching TRBD1. The germline V gene has CDR1 LNHDA and CDR2 SQIVND (reference sequence). The V gene end was trimmed by 7 bases and the J gene end by 6 bases; junction bases not matched to a gene: 7. The length of the CDR3 is 14 residues.

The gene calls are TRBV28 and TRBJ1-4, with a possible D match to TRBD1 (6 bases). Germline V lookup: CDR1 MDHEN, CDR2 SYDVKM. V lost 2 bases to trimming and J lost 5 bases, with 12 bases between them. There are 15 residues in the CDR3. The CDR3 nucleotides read TGTGCCAGCAGTTTAGGGGGGGCGGTGAATGAAAAACTGTTTTTT. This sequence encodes CASSLGGAVNEKLFF.

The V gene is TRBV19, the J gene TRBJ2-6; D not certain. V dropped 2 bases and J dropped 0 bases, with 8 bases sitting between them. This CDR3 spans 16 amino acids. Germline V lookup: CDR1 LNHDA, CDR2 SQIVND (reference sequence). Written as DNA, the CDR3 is TGTGCCAGTAGTATAACCCAGAGCTCTGGGGCCAACGTCCTGACTTTC. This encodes CASSITQSSGANVLTF.

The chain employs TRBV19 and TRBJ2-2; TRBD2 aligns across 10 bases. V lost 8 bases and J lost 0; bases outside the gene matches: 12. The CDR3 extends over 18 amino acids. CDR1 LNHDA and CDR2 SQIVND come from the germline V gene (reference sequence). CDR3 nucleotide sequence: TGTGCCAGTCGGGCCCTCGGACTAGCGGCACCGAACACCGGGGAGCTGTTTTTT. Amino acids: CASRALGLAAPNTGELFF.

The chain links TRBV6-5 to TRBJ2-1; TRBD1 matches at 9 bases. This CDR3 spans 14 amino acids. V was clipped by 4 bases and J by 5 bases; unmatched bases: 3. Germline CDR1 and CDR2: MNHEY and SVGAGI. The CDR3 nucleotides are TGTGCCAGCAGTTCCGGGACAGGGAACAATGAGCAGTTCTTC. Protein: CASSSGTGNNEQFF.

The DNA of the CDR3 is TGTGCCAGCAGCCAAGATGATAGCGGGAGGGCCTATATGGGGGAGCAGTACTTC. This sequence encodes CASSQDDSGRAYMGEQYF. The chain is built from TRBV14 and TRBJ2-7, with TRBD2 matching over 11 bases. The V segment lost 0 bases and the J segment 7 bases; nucleotides outside the gene matches: 14. CDR1 is SGHDN, CDR2 FVKESK, per germline. This CDR3 has 18 amino acids.

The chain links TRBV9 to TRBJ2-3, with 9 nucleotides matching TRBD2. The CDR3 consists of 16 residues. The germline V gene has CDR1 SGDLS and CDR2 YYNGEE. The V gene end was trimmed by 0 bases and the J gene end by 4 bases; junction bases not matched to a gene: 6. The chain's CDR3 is CASSVGLAGSSDTQYF. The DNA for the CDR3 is TGTGCCAGCAGCGTAGGCCTAGCGGGATCCTCAGATACGCAGTATTTT.

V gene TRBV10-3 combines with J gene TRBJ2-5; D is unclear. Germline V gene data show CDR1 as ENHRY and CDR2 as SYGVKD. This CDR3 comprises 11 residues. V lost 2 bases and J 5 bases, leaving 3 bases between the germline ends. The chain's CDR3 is CAISEDETQYF. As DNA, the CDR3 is TGTGCCATCAGTGAGGATGAGACCCAGTACTTC.

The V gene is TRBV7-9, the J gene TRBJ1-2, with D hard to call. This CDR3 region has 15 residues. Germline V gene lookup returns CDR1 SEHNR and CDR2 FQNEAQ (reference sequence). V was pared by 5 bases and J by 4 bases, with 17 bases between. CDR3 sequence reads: CASSISGRTGYGYTF. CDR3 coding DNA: TGTGCCAGCAGCATCTCCGGTCGGACCGGCTATGGCTACACCTTC.